The source of this T cell receptor beta chain is a study of cytomegalovirus exposure and HLA in healthy donors. Study context: The approximately 700 first-cohort repertoires shared a platform with the 120 validation repertoires, as reported in a later analysis. Study-level findings and limits: The investigators catalogued 150 or so TCR beta chains as cytomegalovirus-associated. Many donors shared some public TCRs, even though most TCR sequences were rare.

The CDR3 runs 15 residues. Trimming removed 3 bases from V and 3 bases from J, with 12 bases in between. CDR1 KGHSH and CDR2 LQKENI come from the germline V gene. Profiling relied on immunoSEQ multiplex PCR, and the TCRdb table lists in-frame clones only, not all of them. The sample has roughly 90,000 clones; around 84% are singletons. The donors formed part of the roughly 120-subject validation cohort, distinct from the roughly 660-subject first cohort. Concerning this clone itself: Its specificity is unknown.

The J gene is TRBJ1-5, the V gene TRBV18; D is unresolved. The sequence was obtained from a young man in good health and CMV-seropositive. The source material was PBMCs. The DNA for the CDR3 is TGTGCCAGCTCACCTAGCCCCGGCGACAATCAGCCCCAGCATTTT. This translates into CASSPSPGDNQPQHF.